Shown below are 7 T cell receptor beta chains from a single sample sequenced in a study of T cells in localized non-small cell lung cancer. Profiling relied on immunoSEQ multiplex PCR, and the TCRdb table lists in-frame clones only, not all of them. The sample consists of about 74,000 clones, approximately 84% of them appearing once. Sequenced material: peripheral blood, taken before any cancer treatment. The source is a female donor older than 55 with stage I lung adenocarcinoma.

With regard to this clone: Other DNA sequences in the sample encode the same CDR3. The chain links TRBV7-8 to TRBJ1-1; D is possibly TRBD1 (5 bases). V was trimmed by 5 bases and J by 3 bases, leaving 13 bases between them. Germline-derived CDR1 and CDR2 are SGHVS and FQNEAQ. The CDR3 consists of 14 residues. The CDR3 sequence: CASSLFGRDTEAFF. For the CDR3, the DNA is TGTGCCAGCAGCCTATTCGGCAGGGACACTGAAGCTTTCTTT.

The chain carries TRBV6-5 and TRBJ2-7; possibly TRBD1 or TRBD2 for D (5 bases each). V was clipped by 2 bases and J by 6 bases, with 14 bases between them. The CDR3 covers 14 residues. In germline, CDR1 is MNHEY, CDR2 SVGAGI. The CDR3 nucleotides read TGTGCCAGCAGTTACGGGACCGCCGGTTCCGAGCAGTACTTC. This encodes CASSYGTAGSEQYF.

This sequence joins TRBV7-2 and TRBJ2-3, with D tentatively TRBD2 (5 bases). This CDR3 has 16 amino acids. Germline V gene sequence: CDR1 SGHTA, CDR2 FQGNSA. V dropped 4 bases and J dropped 6 bases, with 20 bases sitting between them. CDR3 bases: TGTGCCAGCAGCTCCCCCCCGGGGAGACGGCGGGATACGCAGTATTTT. Protein: CASSSPPGRRRDTQYF. The full variable domain, in which reference TRBV7-2 and TRBJ2-3 provide the parts outside the CDR3, is GAGVSQSPSNKVTEKGKDVELRCDPISGHTALYWYRQSLGQGLEFLIYFQGNSAPDKSGLPSDRFSAERTGGSVSTLTIQRTQQEDSAVYLCASSSPPGRRRDTQYFGPGTRLTVL.

The rearrangement uses TRBV4-3 and TRBJ1-4; weak D call: TRBD1 (5 bases). CDR3 size: 17 residues. The germline V and J ends were trimmed by 0 bases and 2 bases, with 13 bases remaining between them. Germline CDR1 reads LGHNA; CDR2 reads YSLEER. DNA of the CDR3: TGCGCCAGCAGCCAAGACCTTTCCGGGACCACTAATGAAAAACTGTTTTTT. It is translated as CASSQDLSGTTNEKLFF.

This chain connects TRBV5-5 to TRBJ2-7; tentative D call: TRBD2 (5 bases). V shed 10 bases and J shed 5 bases, with 13 bases lying between them. Germline V gene data show CDR1 as SGHKS and CDR2 as YYEKEE (reference sequence). The CDR3 totals 11 residues. CDR3 protein: CAGYPEDEQYF. In DNA form, the CDR3 reads TGTGCCGGCTATCCGGAGGACGAGCAGTACTTC.

The chain has TRBV7-9 and TRBJ1-1; D gene ambiguous. Germline V gene lookup returns CDR1 SEHNR and CDR2 FQNEAQ (reference sequence). The CDR3 extends over 13 amino acids. Trimming stripped 0 bases from V and 5 bases from J, with 7 bases between. The CDR3 nucleotides read TGTGCCAGCAGCTTAGCGGGAGCGACTGAAGCTTTCTTT. This sequence encodes CASSLAGATEAFF.

The chain has TRBV6-5 and TRBJ2-1; D possibly matches TRBD1 or TRBD2 (5 bases each). Germline-derived CDR1 and CDR2 are MNHEY and SVGAGI. V gave up 9 bases and J gave up 6 bases, with 15 bases separating them. CDR3 length: 13 residues. The CDR3 coding sequence is TGTGCCAGTGGGGACCCGATTTCCAATGAGCAGTTCTTC. Translation gives CASGDPISNEQFF.